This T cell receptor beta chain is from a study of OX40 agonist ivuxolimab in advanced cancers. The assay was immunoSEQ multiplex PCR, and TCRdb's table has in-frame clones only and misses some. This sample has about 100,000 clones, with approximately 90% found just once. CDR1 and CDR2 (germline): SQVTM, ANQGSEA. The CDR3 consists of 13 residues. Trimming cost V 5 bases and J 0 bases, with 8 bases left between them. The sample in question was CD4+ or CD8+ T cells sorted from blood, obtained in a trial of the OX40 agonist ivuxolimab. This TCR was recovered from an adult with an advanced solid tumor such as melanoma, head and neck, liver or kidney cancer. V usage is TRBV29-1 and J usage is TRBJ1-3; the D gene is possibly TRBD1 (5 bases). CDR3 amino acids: CSVLGGSGNTIYF. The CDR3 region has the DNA TGCAGCGTTCTCGGGGGCTCTGGAAACACCATATATTTT.